What follows are 13 T cell receptor beta chains derived from one specimen sequenced in a study of blood T cell repertoires in COVID-19. Generated by immunoSEQ multiplex PCR, the TCRdb table keeps only in-frame clones and is missing some. In the table there are approximately 160,000 clones, roughly 81% of which are singletons. The sample comprised peripheral blood. The receptor source for this set is a woman in her sixties or seventies with COVID-19, enrolled during active disease.

The gene calls are TRBV6-5 and TRBJ2-3, with TRBD1 identical over 10 bases. Losses at the gene ends were 6 bases for V and 4 bases for J; bases not matched to a gene: 7. Per germline, CDR1 MNHEY and CDR2 SVGAGI. The CDR3 contains 15 residues. The CDR3, as DNA: TGTGCCAGCAGCAGGGGACAGGGGATCCCAGATACGCAGTATTTT. It translates to CASSRGQGIPDTQYF.

This chain connects TRBV19 to TRBJ1-5; 7 bases align to TRBD1. This CDR3 region has 16 residues. The germline CDR1 and CDR2 sequences are LNHDA and SQIVND (reference sequence). V gave up 0 bases and J gave up 6 bases; unmatched junction bases: 8. The CDR3, as DNA: TGTGCCAGTAGTATAGATCCAGGGGGTTATGCTCAGCCCCAGCATTTT. This codes for CASSIDPGGYAQPQHF.

V and J are TRBV27 and TRBJ2-2, with TRBD1 matching over 9 bases. CDR3 size: 17 residues. CDR1 and CDR2 (germline): MNHEY, SMNVEV (reference sequence). Unmatched junction bases numbered 3, after V lost 1 base and J lost 0 bases. The CDR3, as DNA: TGTGCCAGCAGTTTATACCGACAGGGGGCGAACACCGGGGAGCTGTTTTTT. This translates into CASSLYRQGANTGELFF.

V gene TRBV5-6 combines with J gene TRBJ2-1, with 10 positions matching TRBD1. V shed 4 bases, J shed 8 bases, and the junction held 9 bases outside the gene matches. Germline-derived CDR1 and CDR2 are SGHDT and YYEEEE. The CDR3 length is 15 residues. CDR3 DNA: TGTGCCAGCAGCCGGGACAGGGGCCAGTGGGATGAGCAGTTCTTC. Its protein is CASSRDRGQWDEQFF.

J is TRBJ2-5 and V is TRBV30, with TRBD2 identical over 11 bases. The CDR3 length is 16 residues. CDR1 and CDR2 (germline): GTSNPN, SVGIG (reference sequence). J was trimmed by 5 bases and V by 3 bases; bases with no gene match: 11. CDR3 DNA: TGTGCCTGGAGGCTCACTAGCGGGGGAAATTATGAGACCCAGTACTTC. Protein: CAWRLTSGGNYETQYF.

The chain has TRBV4-1 and TRBJ1-2; TRBD1 aligns across 8 bases. V lost 4 bases to trimming and J lost 0 bases; unmatched junction nucleotides: 13. Germline-derived CDR1 and CDR2 are MGHRA and YSYEKL. The CDR3 covers 18 residues. The CDR3 bases are TGCGCCAGCAGCCTCAGACAGGGGCTCTATTCATCTAACTATGGCTACACCTTC. Its protein product is CASSLRQGLYSSNYGYTF.

The chain combines TRBV2 with TRBJ1-1; D gene unclear. The CDR3 loop spans 15 amino acids. V was cut by 3 bases and J by 1 base, with 12 bases left in between. CDR1 and CDR2 from the germline V gene are SNHLY and FYNNEI. DNA of the CDR3: TGTGCCAGCAGTGACAGGCGTAGTAAGAACACTGAAGCTTTCTTT. Amino acid sequence: CASSDRRSKNTEAFF.

The CDR3 reads CASSHWDTNEQFF. The CDR3 coding sequence is TGTGCCAGCAGCCATTGGGACACCAATGAGCAGTTCTTC. The genes are TRBV4-2 and TRBJ2-1; D is possibly TRBD1 (6 bases). The germline V gene encodes CDR1 LGHNA and CDR2 YNFKEQ. The CDR3 runs to 13 residues. Trimming cost V 3 bases and J 6 bases, with 9 bases left between them.

This clone was counted a single time. The chain joins TRBV5-1 to TRBJ2-1, with TRBD1 matching 7 bases. V was clipped by 3 bases and J by 5 bases; unmatched bases: 5. Germline V lookup: CDR1 SGHRS, CDR2 YFSETQ. This CDR3 spans 14 amino acids. DNA of the CDR3: TGCGCCAGCAGCTCCGGGACAGTAAACAATGAGCAGTTCTTC. This translates into CASSSGTVNNEQFF.

The genes are TRBV25-1 and TRBJ1-1; D is possibly TRBD1 (6 bases). V was clipped by 3 bases and J by 4 bases, with 12 bases between them. The V gene's germline CDR1 is MGHDK and CDR2 SYGVNS. The CDR3 is made up of 14 amino acids. This chain's CDR3 is CASSDHRVGTEAFF. CDR3 nucleotide sequence: TGTGCCAGCAGTGACCACAGGGTGGGCACTGAAGCTTTCTTT.

This clone occurred a few times. The chain joins TRBV6-5 to TRBJ1-2; D call uncertain. V lost 3 bases to trimming and J lost 4 bases, with 9 bases between them. Germline CDR1 is MNHEY and CDR2 is SVGAGI. This CDR3 spans 13 amino acids. The CDR3 DNA sequence: TGTGCCAGCAGTTATGATTGGAGCTATGGCTACACCTTC. Amino acid sequence: CASSYDWSYGYTF.

The CDR3: CASSPRGGQETQYF. The DNA for the CDR3 is TGTGCCAGCTCACCACGGGGAGGGCAAGAGACCCAGTACTTC. The chain couples TRBV18 to TRBJ2-5; 7 bases are a match to TRBD2. Per germline, CDR1 KGHSH and CDR2 LQKENI. V trimming: 1 base; J trimming: 2 bases; junction bases outside the gene matches: 1. The CDR3 totals 14 residues.

J is TRBJ1-2 and V is TRBV7-2; perhaps TRBD1 as D (5 bases). The CDR3 loop spans 14 amino acids. V lost 1 base and J lost 5, with 11 bases in between. Germline-derived CDR1 and CDR2 are SGHTA and FQGNSA. CDR3 in DNA: TGTGCCAGCAGCTTAGAACCTAAGGGGTATGGCTACACCTTC. This translates into CASSLEPKGYGYTF.